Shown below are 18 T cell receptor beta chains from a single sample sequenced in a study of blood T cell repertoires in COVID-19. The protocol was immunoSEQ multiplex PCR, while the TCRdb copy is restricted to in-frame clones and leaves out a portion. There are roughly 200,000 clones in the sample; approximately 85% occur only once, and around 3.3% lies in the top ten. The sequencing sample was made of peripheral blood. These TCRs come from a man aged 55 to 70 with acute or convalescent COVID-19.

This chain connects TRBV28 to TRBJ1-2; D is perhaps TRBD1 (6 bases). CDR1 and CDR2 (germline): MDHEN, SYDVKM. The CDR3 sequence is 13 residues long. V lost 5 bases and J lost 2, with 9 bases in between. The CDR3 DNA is TGTGCCAGCAGTGTTCAGGGGAACTATGGCTACACCTTC. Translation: CASSVQGNYGYTF.

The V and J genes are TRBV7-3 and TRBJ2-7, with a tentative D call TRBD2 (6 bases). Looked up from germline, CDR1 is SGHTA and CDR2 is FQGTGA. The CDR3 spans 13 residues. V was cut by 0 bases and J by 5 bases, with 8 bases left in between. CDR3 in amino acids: CASSLTRGDEQYF. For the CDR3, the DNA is TGTGCCAGCAGCTTAACGCGGGGTGACGAGCAGTACTTC.

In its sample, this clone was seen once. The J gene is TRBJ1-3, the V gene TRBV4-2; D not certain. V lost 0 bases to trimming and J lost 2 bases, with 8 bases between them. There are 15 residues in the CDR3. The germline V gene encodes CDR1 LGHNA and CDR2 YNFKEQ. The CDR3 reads CASSQDGIAGNTIYF. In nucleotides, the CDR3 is TGTGCCAGCAGCCAAGACGGGATAGCTGGAAACACCATATATTTT.

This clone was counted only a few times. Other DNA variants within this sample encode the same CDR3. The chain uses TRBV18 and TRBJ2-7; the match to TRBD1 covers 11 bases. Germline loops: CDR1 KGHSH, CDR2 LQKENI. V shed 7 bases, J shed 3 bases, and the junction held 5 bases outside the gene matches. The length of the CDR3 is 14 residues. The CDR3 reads CASLPGTGGYEQYF. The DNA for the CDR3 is TGTGCCAGCTTGCCCGGGACAGGGGGCTACGAGCAGTACTTC.

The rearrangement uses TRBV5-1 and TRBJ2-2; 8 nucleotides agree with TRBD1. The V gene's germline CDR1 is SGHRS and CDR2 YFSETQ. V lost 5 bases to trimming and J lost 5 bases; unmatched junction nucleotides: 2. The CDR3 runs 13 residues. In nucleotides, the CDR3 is TGCGCCAGCAGGGGACAGGATACCGGGGAGCTGTTTTTT. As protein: CASRGQDTGELFF.

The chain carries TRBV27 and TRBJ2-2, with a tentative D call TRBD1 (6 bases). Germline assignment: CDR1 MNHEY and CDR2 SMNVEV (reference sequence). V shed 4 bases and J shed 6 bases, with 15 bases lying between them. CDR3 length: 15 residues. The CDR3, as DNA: TGTGCCAGCAGTTGGACAGCCCCCTCCGCCGGGGAGCTGTTTTTT. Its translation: CASSWTAPSAGELFF.

CDR3 sequence reads: CAISESSYIAGATYEQYF. The CDR3 DNA is TGTGCCATCAGTGAGTCCTCGTACATAGCGGGAGCTACCTACGAGCAGTACTTC. The chain uses TRBV10-3 and TRBJ2-7, with 9 bases aligning to TRBD2. The V segment lost 0 bases and the J segment 2 bases; nucleotides outside the gene matches: 11. The V gene's germline CDR1 is ENHRY and CDR2 SYGVKD. The length of the CDR3 is 18 residues.

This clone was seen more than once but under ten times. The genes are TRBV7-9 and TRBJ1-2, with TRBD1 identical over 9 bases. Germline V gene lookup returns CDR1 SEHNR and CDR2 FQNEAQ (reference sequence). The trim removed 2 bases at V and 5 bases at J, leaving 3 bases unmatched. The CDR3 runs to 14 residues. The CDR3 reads CASSLYGTGYGYTF. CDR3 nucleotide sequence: TGTGCCAGCAGCTTATACGGGACAGGGTATGGCTACACCTTC.

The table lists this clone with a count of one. CDR3 sequence reads: CASSQGTLFYEQYF. DNA of the CDR3: TGCGCCAGCAGCCAAGGGACACTATTCTACGAGCAGTACTTC. This chain uses TRBV4-1 with TRBJ2-7; a weak D match, TRBD1 (5 bases). This CDR3 comprises 14 residues. CDR1 is MGHRA and CDR2 is YSYEKL in the germline V gene. Trimming took off 1 base at V and 3 bases at J, with 10 bases between the two ends.

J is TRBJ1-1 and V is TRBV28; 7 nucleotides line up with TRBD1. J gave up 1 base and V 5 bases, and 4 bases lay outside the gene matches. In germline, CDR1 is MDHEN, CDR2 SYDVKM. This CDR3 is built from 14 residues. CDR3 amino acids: CASSGGTENTEAFF. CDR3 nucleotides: TGTGCCAGCAGTGGCGGGACAGAGAACACTGAAGCTTTCTTT.

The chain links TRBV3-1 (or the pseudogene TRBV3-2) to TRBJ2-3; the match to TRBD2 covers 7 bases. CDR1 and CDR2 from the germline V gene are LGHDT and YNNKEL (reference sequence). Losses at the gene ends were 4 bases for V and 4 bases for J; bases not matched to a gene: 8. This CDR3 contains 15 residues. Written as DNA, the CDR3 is TGTGCCAGCAGCCGCATAGCGGGTCGTTCAGATACGCAGTATTTT. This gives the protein CASSRIAGRSDTQYF.

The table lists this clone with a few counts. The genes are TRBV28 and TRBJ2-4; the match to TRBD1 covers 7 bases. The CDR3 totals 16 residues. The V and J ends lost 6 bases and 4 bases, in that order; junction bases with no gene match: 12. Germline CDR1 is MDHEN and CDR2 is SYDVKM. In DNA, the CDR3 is TGTGCCAGCAGCCCACACAGGGGTGGGGGAAAAAACATTCAGTACTTC. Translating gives CASSPHRGGGKNIQYF.

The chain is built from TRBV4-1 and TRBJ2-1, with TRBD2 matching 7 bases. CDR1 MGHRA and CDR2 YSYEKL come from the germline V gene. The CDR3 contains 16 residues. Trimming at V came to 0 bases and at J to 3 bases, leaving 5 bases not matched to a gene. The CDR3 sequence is CASSQEPGGGYNEQFF. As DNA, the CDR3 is TGCGCCAGCAGCCAAGAACCTGGCGGGGGCTACAATGAGCAGTTCTTC.

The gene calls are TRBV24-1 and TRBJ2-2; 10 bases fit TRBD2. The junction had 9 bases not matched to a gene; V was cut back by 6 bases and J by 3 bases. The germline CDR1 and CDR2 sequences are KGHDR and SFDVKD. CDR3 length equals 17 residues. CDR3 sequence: CATSSMTGTSDTGELFF. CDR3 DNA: TGTGCCACCAGTTCAATGACCGGGACTAGCGACACCGGGGAGCTGTTTTTT.

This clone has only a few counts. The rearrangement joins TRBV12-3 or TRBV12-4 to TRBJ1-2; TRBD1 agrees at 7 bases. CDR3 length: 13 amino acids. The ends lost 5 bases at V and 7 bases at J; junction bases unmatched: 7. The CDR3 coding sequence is TGTGCCAGCAGTCTCTGGACAGGCAGTGGCTACACCTTC. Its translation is CASSLWTGSGYTF.

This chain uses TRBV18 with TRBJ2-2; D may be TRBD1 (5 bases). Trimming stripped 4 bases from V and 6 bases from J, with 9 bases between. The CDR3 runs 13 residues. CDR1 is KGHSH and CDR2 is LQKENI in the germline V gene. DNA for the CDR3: TGTGCCAGCTCACGGCAGGGCCCCGGGGAGCTGTTTTTT. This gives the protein CASSRQGPGELFF.

The CDR3 here is CASSYSDRGLNTEAFF. The CDR3 DNA reads TGTGCCAGCAGTTACTCGGACAGGGGCTTGAACACTGAAGCTTTCTTT. This sequence joins TRBV6-5 and TRBJ1-1; 9 bases fit TRBD1. Germline loops: CDR1 MNHEY, CDR2 SVGAGI. Trimming took 0 bases from V and 0 from J; bases not matched to a gene: 2. This CDR3 region has 16 residues.

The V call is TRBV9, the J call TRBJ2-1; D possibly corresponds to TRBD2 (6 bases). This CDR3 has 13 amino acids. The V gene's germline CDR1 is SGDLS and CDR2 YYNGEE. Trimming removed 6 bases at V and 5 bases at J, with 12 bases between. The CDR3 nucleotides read TGTGCCAGCAACCGCGGGGATCACAATGAGCAGTTCTTC. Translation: CASNRGDHNEQFF.